Presented here are 22 T cell receptor beta chains from one specimen sequenced in a study of shared clonotypes between healthy human individuals. The data were produced by immunoSEQ multiplex PCR, yet TCRdb's version contains in-frame clones alone and is incomplete. The sample holds hundreds of thousands of clones; 60% to 85% are singletons and the top ten take approximately 12%. Sequences were obtained from PBMCs. These receptors originate from a woman between 40 and 55 years old in good health. Some clones in this sample may be carry-over from other donors' samples.

The rearrangement joins TRBV28 to TRBJ1-1; D is unresolved. The CDR3 totals 12 residues. The V end lost 2 bases, the J end lost 7 bases, and 8 bases lay between the germline ends. Germline loops: CDR1 MDHEN, CDR2 SYDVKM. As DNA, the CDR3 is TGTGCCAGCAGTTTAACAAGGATTGAAGCTTTCTTT. Translation: CASSLTRIEAFF.

This rearrangement joins TRBV7-2 to TRBJ1-2; D may be TRBD1 (6 bases). The CDR3 is 13 amino acids. Germline CDR1 and CDR2: SGHTA and FQGNSA. V lost 1 base and J lost 13, with 16 bases in between. The CDR3 spells CASSLGAGGPGTF. In DNA form, the CDR3 reads TGTGCCAGCAGCTTAGGGGCCGGGGGGCCCGGCACCTTC. The variable domain in full, completed from reference TRBV7-2 and TRBJ1-2, reads GAGVSQSPSNKVTEKGKDVELRCDPISGHTALYWYRQSLGQGLEFLIYFQGNSAPDKSGLPSDRFSAERTGGSVSTLTIQRTQQEDSAVYLCASSLGAGGPGTFGSGTRLTVV.

V usage is TRBV27 and J usage is TRBJ2-7, with a possible D match to TRBD2 (6 bases). This CDR3 spans 14 amino acids. Germline V gene data show CDR1 as MNHEY and CDR2 as SMNVEV (reference sequence). Trimming took 1 base from V and 2 from J, leaving 9 bases between them. This CDR3 reads CASSLWGETYEQYF. Written as DNA, the CDR3 is TGTGCCAGCAGTTTATGGGGGGAAACCTACGAGCAGTACTTC.

This rearrangement joins TRBV27 to TRBJ1-1, with D possibly matching TRBD1 (5 bases). The germline V gene has CDR1 MNHEY and CDR2 SMNVEV (reference sequence). Trimming left V 4 bases short and J 2 bases short, with 11 bases between. The CDR3 consists of 14 residues. The CDR3, as DNA: TGTGCCAGCAGTTCCCCGACAGAAAACACTGAAGCTTTCTTT. Its protein is CASSSPTENTEAFF.

The V gene is TRBV28, the J gene TRBJ1-5; no clear D gene. Trimming took 4 bases from V and 0 from J, leaving 4 bases between them. Germline CDR1 and CDR2: MDHEN and SYDVKM. This CDR3 spans 13 amino acids. The CDR3 DNA follows: TGTGCCAGCAGTTCTTATAGCAATCAGCCCCAGCATTTT. Protein: CASSSYSNQPQHF.

This clone has just a few counts. This chain links TRBV28 with TRBJ1-5, with D unresolved. This CDR3 is 12 amino acids long. The V gene lost 8 bases and the J gene lost 0 bases, with 5 bases spanning the gap. CDR1 MDHEN and CDR2 SYDVKM come from the germline V gene. The DNA of the CDR3 is TGTGCCAGCTGTGTTAGCAATCAGCCCCAGCATTTT. This encodes CASCVSNQPQHF.

Many counts were recorded for this clone. The chain uses TRBV4-3 and TRBJ2-1; no clear D. Germline values: CDR1 LGHNA, CDR2 YSLEER. This CDR3 is 14 amino acids long. V was trimmed by 0 bases and J by 6 bases, leaving 9 bases between them. CDR3 sequence: CASSQDLTVNEQFF. DNA of the CDR3: TGCGCCAGCAGCCAAGATTTAACAGTCAATGAGCAGTTCTTC.

V usage is TRBV2 and J usage is TRBJ1-1; 8 bases are a match to TRBD1. Germline V lookup: CDR1 SNHLY, CDR2 FYNNEI. This CDR3 has 14 residues. V was pared by 1 base and J by 6 bases, with 4 bases of the junction left unmatched. CDR3 coding DNA: TGTGCCAGCAGTGAAGGACAGGGGCTGGCTGAAGCTTTCTTT. Protein: CASSEGQGLAEAFF.

The V call is TRBV30, the J call TRBJ2-5, with TRBD2 matching 14 bases. The J call is doubtful: the DNA matches TRBJ2-7 better. The CDR3 extends over 16 amino acids. Germline V gene lookup returns CDR1 GTSNPN and CDR2 SVGIG (reference sequence). In DNA, the CDR3 is TGTGCCTGGAGCGGGACTAGCGGGAGAAGGTCCTACGAGCAGTACTTC. Translating it yields CAWSGTSGRRSYEQYF.

This chain connects TRBV5-1 to TRBJ1-5; no reliable D call. The CDR3 runs to 16 residues. V shed 4 bases and J shed 2 bases, with 16 bases lying between them. The germline CDR1 and CDR2 sequences are SGHRS and YFSETQ. The CDR3: CASSPRSGRGNQPQHF. The DNA of the CDR3 is TGCGCCAGCAGCCCAAGGTCCGGACGGGGCAATCAGCCCCAGCATTTT.

V and J are TRBV18 and TRBJ2-7; possible D gene TRBD1, 6 bases. CDR1 and CDR2 from the germline V gene are KGHSH and LQKENI. V lost 3 bases and J 2 bases, leaving 14 bases between the germline ends. CDR3 length equals 15 residues. CDR3 DNA: TGTGCCAGCTCACCTCGGACAGCGGCCCCCTACGAGCAGTACTTC. Amino acid sequence: CASSPRTAAPYEQYF.

This clone showed up just once. The genes are TRBV4-2 and TRBJ2-3, with D tentatively TRBD1 (6 bases). The CDR3 loop spans 17 amino acids. The germline CDR1 and CDR2 sequences are LGHNA and YNFKEQ. Trimming took off 0 bases at V and 0 bases at J, with 13 bases between the two ends. Written as DNA, the CDR3 is TGTGCCAGCAGCCAAGATTACAGGGTTCCTAGCACAGATACGCAGTATTTT. Translating it yields CASSQDYRVPSTDTQYF.

The sample holds many counts of this clone. The V gene is TRBV5-5, the J gene TRBJ1-5; TRBD1 matches at 7 bases. Trimming took 0 bases from V and 7 from J; bases not matched to a gene: 7. The germline V gene encodes CDR1 SGHKS and CDR2 YYEKEE (reference sequence). The CDR3 consists of 15 residues. CDR3 nucleotides: TGTGCCAGCAGCTTGGAGCGACAGGGTACCCAGCCCCAGCATTTT. This codes for CASSLERQGTQPQHF.

The V call is TRBV9, the J call TRBJ2-1, with D unclear. The CDR3 covers 15 residues. V was pared by 0 bases and J by 6 bases, with 13 bases between. In germline, CDR1 is SGDLS, CDR2 YYNGEE. Written as DNA, the CDR3 is TGTGCCAGCAGCGTAGGTTGGCTAGTAAGCAATGAGCAGTTCTTC. It translates to CASSVGWLVSNEQFF.

The chain recombines TRBV7-3 with TRBJ2-1, with 13 bases lining up with TRBD2. The CDR3 is 16 amino acids. Germline V CDR1 and CDR2: SGHTA, FQGTGA. J lost 3 bases, V lost 5 bases, and 4 bases had no gene match. The CDR3 sequence is CASSARTSGSYNEQFF. The CDR3 DNA follows: TGTGCCAGCAGCGCCCGGACTAGCGGGAGCTACAATGAGCAGTTCTTC.

The chain carries TRBV11-2 and TRBJ2-1; the match to TRBD1 covers 8 bases. The CDR3 is 14 residues long. Germline V lookup: CDR1 SGHAT, CDR2 FQNNGV. The trim removed 4 bases at V and 8 bases at J, leaving 7 bases unmatched. CDR3 bases: TGTGCCAGCAGCTCAGACAGGGGCCCTCATGAGCAGTTCTTC. Its translation is CASSSDRGPHEQFF. Full variable domain (outside the CDR3, taken from reference TRBV11-2 and TRBJ2-1): EAGVAQSPRYKIIEKRQSVAFWCNPISGHATLYWYQQILGQGPKLLIQFQNNGVVDDSQLPKDRFSAERLKGVDSTLKIQPAKLEDSAVYLCASSSDRGPHEQFFGPGTRLTVL.

This clone was seen a single time. The chain uses TRBV18 and TRBJ2-1; 9 bases fit TRBD2. V gave up 2 bases and J gave up 2 bases; unmatched junction bases: 4. CDR1 KGHSH and CDR2 LQKENI come from the germline V gene. The CDR3 has 16 residues. As DNA, the CDR3 is TGTGCCAGCTCACCATTGGCTAGCGGGACCTACAATGAGCAGTTCTTC. Encoded protein: CASSPLASGTYNEQFF.

The rearrangement links TRBV18 to TRBJ2-5; TRBD1 might be the D (6 bases). CDR1 and CDR2 from the germline V gene are KGHSH and LQKENI. V was pared by 1 base and J by 3 bases, with 15 bases between. This CDR3 has 16 residues. CDR3: CASSPLNYREEETQYF. The CDR3, as DNA: TGTGCCAGCTCACCACTAAATTACAGGGAAGAAGAGACCCAGTACTTC.

The sample holds one count of this clone. This sample also contains other DNA sequences that code for the same CDR3. The V gene is TRBV5-1, the J gene TRBJ2-5, with no clear D. The CDR3 extends over 14 amino acids. V dropped 0 bases and J dropped 0 bases, with 6 bases sitting between them. Germline V gene lookup returns CDR1 SGHRS and CDR2 YFSETQ. CDR3 loop: CASSLGANQETQYF. In DNA, the CDR3 is TGCGCCAGCAGCTTGGGCGCAAACCAAGAGACCCAGTACTTC.

The V and J genes are TRBV6-5 and TRBJ1-2; perhaps TRBD1 as D (5 bases). The germline V gene has CDR1 MNHEY and CDR2 SVGAGI. V gave up 2 bases and J gave up 0 bases, with 13 bases separating them. This CDR3 comprises 16 residues. The CDR3 sequence: CASSYQPTVPNYGYTF. CDR3 bases: TGTGCCAGCAGTTACCAACCGACAGTTCCTAACTATGGCTACACCTTC.

Points on this clone: A far larger clone is one base from this, pointing to a likely read error. The chain is built from TRBV7-2 and TRBJ2-7; 8 nucleotides line up with TRBD1. Germline CDR1 is SGHTA and CDR2 is FQGNSA. The CDR3 is 16 residues long. In DNA, the CDR3 is TGTGCCAGCAGTTACCCCCCGACAGGGGCTAGCTACGAGCAATACTTC. It translates to CASSYPPTGASYEQYF. Full variable domain (rest looked up from reference TRBV7-2 and TRBJ2-7): GAGVSQSPSNKVTEKGKDVELRCDPISGHTALYWYRQSLGQGLEFLIYFQGNSAPDKSGLPSDRFSAERTGGSVSTLTIQRTQQEDSAVYLCASSYPPTGASYEQYFGPGTRLTVT.

The gene calls are TRBV5-1 and TRBJ2-3, with D possibly matching TRBD2 (6 bases). Germline V gene data show CDR1 as SGHRS and CDR2 as YFSETQ. This CDR3 contains 15 residues. V was cut by 0 bases and J by 2 bases, with 10 bases left in between. The CDR3 DNA is TGCGCCAGCAGCTTGGAGGTGGGACTCACAGATACGCAGTATTTT. As protein: CASSLEVGLTDTQYF. Variable domain in full (rest from reference TRBV5-1 and TRBJ2-3): KAGVTQTPRYLIKTRGQQVTLSCSPISGHRSVSWYQQTPGQGLQFLFEYFSETQRNKGNFPGRFSGRQFSNSRSEMNVSTLELGDSALYLCASSLEVGLTDTQYFGPGTRLTVL.